Below, 27 T cell receptor beta chains from the same sample are listed, as sequenced in a study of neurological immune-mediated disorders. Specified time point: longitudinal time-point 3. MiXCR, run by TCRdb on the 5' RACE reads, gives a single entry per CDR3 protein. The sample records 53,000 or so distinct CDR3 sequences, roughly 8.8% being singletons. Material: PBMCs. These receptors were collected from a woman aged 35 to 49 in good health.

In its sample, this clonotype was seen many times. The V gene is TRBV29-1, the J gene TRBJ2-5; D is perhaps TRBD1 or TRBD2 (7 bases each). From germline, CDR1 is SQVTM and CDR2 ANQGSEA. CDR3 length: 13 residues. V was pared by 7 bases and J by 1 base, with 13 bases between. CDR3 protein: CSAAGQFQETQYF. The CDR3 bases are TGCAGCGCAGCGGGACAGTTCCAAGAGACCCAGTACTTC. Looking up the rest from reference TRBV29-1 and TRBJ2-5 gives the full variable domain: SAVISQKPSRDICQRGTSLTIQCQVDSQVTMMFWYRQQPGQSLTLIATANQGSEATYESGFVIDKFPISRPNLTFSTLTVSNMSPEDSSIYLCSAAGQFQETQYFGPGTRLLVL.

A word on this clonotype: A read error may be the cause here, since a much bigger clone is one base away. The chain has TRBV5-6 and TRBJ2-2; D uncertain. The germline V and J ends were trimmed by 3 bases and 6 bases, with 9 bases remaining between them. The CDR3 has 13 residues. Looked up from germline, CDR1 is SGHDT and CDR2 is YYEEEE. CDR3 sequence reads: CASSSPLSGELFF. The CDR3, as DNA: TGTGCCAGCAGCTCGCCATTGTCCGGGGAGCTGTTTTTT. Supplemented by reference TRBV5-6 and TRBJ2-2, the full variable domain reads DAGVTQSPTHLIKTRGQQVTLRCSPKSGHDTVSWYQQALGQGPQFIFQYYEEEERQRGNFPDRFSGHQFPNYSSELNVNALLLGDSALYLCASSSPLSGELFFGEGSRLTVL.

This clonotype was counted many times. The chain employs TRBV5-1 and TRBJ2-1, with a possible D match to TRBD1 (6 bases). V was trimmed by 0 bases and J by 6 bases, leaving 7 bases between them. Per the germline V gene, CDR1 is SGHRS and CDR2 is YFSETQ. The length of the CDR3 is 13 residues. The CDR3 protein is CASSLARGNEQFF. In DNA, the CDR3 is TGCGCCAGCAGCTTGGCCAGGGGCAATGAGCAGTTCTTC.

This clonotype appeared many times. The chain carries TRBV9 and TRBJ2-2, with D uncertain. This CDR3 is 14 amino acids long. V was shortened by 7 bases and J by 0 bases, with 10 bases between the two germline ends. Per germline, CDR1 SGDLS and CDR2 YYNGEE. The CDR3 DNA is TGTGCCAGCTCTGGACGGGCGAACACCGGGGAGCTGTTTTTT. Translated, it gives CASSGRANTGELFF.

This clonotype was counted ten times or more. The chain has TRBV6-6 and TRBJ1-1; no definite D call. CDR1 and CDR2 (germline): MNHNY, SVGAGI (reference sequence). With 6 bases removed from V and 4 bases from J, the gap between germline ends came to 9 bases. The CDR3 is 12 amino acids. CDR3 amino acids: CASRPDRTEAFF. The CDR3 region has the DNA TGTGCCAGCAGGCCGGATCGCACTGAAGCTTTCTTT.

The rearrangement links TRBV18 to TRBJ2-1; no definite D call. Germline CDR1 KGHSH, CDR2 LQKENI. This CDR3 contains 13 residues. V lost 3 bases to trimming and J lost 8 bases, with 11 bases between them. The CDR3 region has the DNA TGTGCCAGCTCACCTTCCCCGTTCGATGAGCAGTTCTTC. Its protein is CASSPSPFDEQFF.

This clonotype was observed at least ten times. This chain uses TRBV5-4 with TRBJ1-2; D is undetermined. Germline assignment: CDR1 SGHNT and CDR2 YYREEE (reference sequence). The CDR3 is made up of 14 amino acids. V was clipped by 1 base and J by 2 bases, with 9 bases between them. In DNA, the CDR3 is TGTGCCAGCAGCTTGTCTCAGGACAACTATGGCTACACCTTC. This translates into CASSLSQDNYGYTF.

The chain carries TRBV7-2 and TRBJ2-1; tentative D call: TRBD1 (6 bases). The V end lost 6 bases, the J end lost 7 bases, and 10 bases lay between the germline ends. The CDR3 runs 12 residues. The germline V gene has CDR1 SGHTA and CDR2 FQGNSA. The chain's CDR3 is CASRFRGNEQFF. The CDR3 DNA is TGTGCCAGCAGATTCAGGGGTAATGAGCAGTTCTTC.

Many counts were recorded for this clonotype. The gene calls are TRBV6-2 or TRBV6-3 and TRBJ1-2; TRBD1 agrees at 8 bases. Germline V gives CDR1 MNHEY, CDR2 SVGEGT. The CDR3 spans 16 residues. V lost 2 bases, J lost 4 bases, and 9 bases stayed unmatched. CDR3 DNA sequence: TGTGCCAGCAGTTACGGTGCGGCAGGGGGCGGCTATGGCTACACCTTC. It translates to CASSYGAAGGGYGYTF.

This chain joins TRBV7-2 and TRBJ2-2; no reliable D call. V shed 5 bases and J shed 4 bases, with 5 bases lying between them. CDR1 is SGHTA, CDR2 FQGNSA, per germline. The CDR3 loop spans 12 amino acids. For the CDR3, the DNA is TGTGCCAGCAGCGACGGCACCGGGGAGCTGTTTTTT. As protein: CASSDGTGELFF.

At least ten counts were recorded for this clonotype. V gene TRBV10-3 combines with J gene TRBJ1-1; D ambiguous. Germline CDR1 ENHRY, CDR2 SYGVKD. Trimming left V 5 bases short and J 3 bases short, with 10 bases between. The CDR3 covers 13 residues. CDR3 bases: TGTGCCATCAGTTCCAACAGCGACACTGAAGCTTTCTTT. This sequence encodes CAISSNSDTEAFF.

This clonotype was seen a few times. The chain recombines TRBV12-3 or TRBV12-4 with TRBJ1-3, with D unresolved. The germline V and J ends were trimmed by 5 bases and 0 bases, with 11 bases remaining between them. CDR3 length equals 15 residues. CDR3 protein: CASSPRWGSGNTIYF. DNA of the CDR3: TGTGCCAGCAGTCCTCGTTGGGGCTCTGGAAACACCATATATTTT.

The sample holds many counts of this clonotype. The V and J genes are TRBV7-2 and TRBJ2-3; D perhaps matches TRBD1 (6 bases). Germline lookup yields CDR1 SGHTA and CDR2 FQGNSA. Between the trimmed V and J ends, which lost 8 bases and 4 bases, there was a span of 16 bases. The CDR3 length is 14 residues. Here the CDR3 DNA reads TGTGCCAGCTGCAGGGGTTTGAGTGCAGATACGCAGTATTTT. Translating gives CASCRGLSADTQYF.

This clonotype was seen a few times. The genes are TRBV12-3 or TRBV12-4 and TRBJ1-2, with D perhaps TRBD1 (5 bases). The CDR3 is 18 amino acids. The V end lost 7 bases, the J end lost 0 bases, and 24 bases lay between the germline ends. The CDR3 coding sequence is TGTGCCAGCAAACTTCCCTTTCAGGGACGGAAAGCTAACTATGGCTACACCTTC. This gives the protein CASKLPFQGRKANYGYTF.

At least ten counts were recorded for this clonotype. The gene calls are TRBV5-5 and TRBJ1-1; 7 nucleotides match TRBD1. CDR3 length: 14 residues. The germline V gene has CDR1 SGHKS and CDR2 YYEKEE (reference sequence). The J segment lost 3 bases and the V segment lost 1 base, leaving 3 bases of the junction unmatched. CDR3 DNA: TGTGCCAGCAGCTTGTTAGGACAGGACACTGAAGCTTTCTTT. It is translated as CASSLLGQDTEAFF.

At least ten counts were recorded for this clonotype. V gene TRBV20-1 combines with J gene TRBJ1-1, with unresolved D. The CDR3 consists of 14 residues. V shed 2 bases and J shed 3 bases, with 13 bases lying between them. Germline V lookup: CDR1 DFQATT, CDR2 SNEGSKA (reference sequence). The CDR3 DNA follows: TGCAGTGCTAGAAGATTTGGAGAGTACACTGAAGCTTTCTTT. Encoded protein: CSARRFGEYTEAFF.

At least ten counts were recorded for this clonotype. The rearrangement uses TRBV29-1 and TRBJ1-2, with TRBD1 matching over 7 bases. The germline V gene has CDR1 SQVTM and CDR2 ANQGSEA. The CDR3 runs to 13 residues. With 3 bases clipped from V and 4 bases from J, the junction kept 5 bases outside the gene matches. CDR3 DNA: TGCAGCGTTGACAGGGGGGACCCCTATGGCTACACCTTC. Protein: CSVDRGDPYGYTF.

This clonotype has a handful of counts. The chain couples TRBV20-1 to TRBJ1-5, with no clear D. This CDR3 comprises 14 residues. Germline V CDR1 and CDR2: DFQATT, SNEGSKA (reference sequence). Trimming cost V 2 bases and J 2 bases, with 10 bases left between them. CDR3 nucleotides: TGCAGTGCTAGACGGGGTACTGGCAATCAGCCCCAGCATTTT. It encodes CSARRGTGNQPQHF.

This clonotype was counted many times. This chain uses TRBV27 with TRBJ2-7, with 7 positions matching TRBD1. The CDR3 is made up of 17 amino acids. CDR1 is MNHEY, CDR2 SMNVEV, per germline (reference sequence). After removal of 7 bases from V and 0 bases from J, the junction contained 15 bases not matched to a gene. The CDR3: CASTPSGDRARSYEQYF. CDR3 nucleotides: TGTGCCAGCACCCCTTCGGGCGACAGGGCGCGCTCCTACGAGCAGTACTTC.

This clonotype occurred many times. The rearrangement joins TRBV5-1 to TRBJ1-1; 12 nucleotides line up with TRBD1. Unmatched junction bases numbered 6, after V lost 4 bases and J lost 2 bases. The CDR3 covers 16 residues. Germline assignment: CDR1 SGHRS and CDR2 YFSETQ. The CDR3 loop is CASSPGQGALNTEAFF. CDR3 DNA sequence: TGCGCCAGCAGCCCGGGACAGGGGGCGCTAAACACTGAAGCTTTCTTT.

This clonotype was found many times. V is TRBV5-1 and J is TRBJ1-1; no firm D call. The CDR3 is 13 residues long. With 4 bases removed from V and 11 bases from J, the gap between germline ends came to 18 bases. Germline CDR1 and CDR2: SGHRS and YFSETQ. CDR3 nucleotide sequence: TGCGCCAGCAGCATGTCGGGCCGGCTTGGTGCTTTCTTT. This codes for CASSMSGRLGAFF.

In its sample, this clonotype was seen many times. The V and J genes are TRBV6-2 or TRBV6-3 and TRBJ2-3; the D is unclear. Germline V gene lookup returns CDR1 MNHEY and CDR2 SVGEGT. Trimming removed 5 bases from V and 7 bases from J, with 16 bases in between. This CDR3 contains 14 residues. Here the CDR3 DNA reads TGTGCCAGCAGTCCCCCCCGATCGGCTTATACGCAGTATTTT. This translates into CASSPPRSAYTQYF.

This clonotype appeared many times. The chain carries TRBV4-1 and TRBJ2-1; D is unresolved. V was cut by 5 bases and J by 1 base, with 9 bases left in between. The V gene's germline CDR1 is MGHRA and CDR2 YSYEKL. The CDR3 consists of 14 residues. The CDR3: CASSGYGSYNEQFF. CDR3 sequence (DNA): TGCGCCAGCAGCGGCTATGGGTCCTACAATGAGCAGTTCTTC.

At least ten counts were recorded for this clonotype. The rearrangement links TRBV29-1 to TRBJ2-1; D is unresolved. CDR1 is SQVTM, CDR2 ANQGSEA, per germline. V shed 3 bases and J shed 7 bases, with 7 bases lying between them. This CDR3 comprises 11 residues. CDR3 loop: CSVDVGNEQFF. DNA of the CDR3: TGCAGCGTTGATGTAGGGAATGAGCAGTTCTTC.

This clonotype has ten or more counts. This sequence joins TRBV5-6 and TRBJ2-2, with D unresolved. This CDR3 comprises 15 residues. V lost 0 bases and J 5 bases, leaving 11 bases between the germline ends. Germline values: CDR1 SGHDT, CDR2 YYEEEE. The CDR3 sequence: CASSLGSTETGELFF. DNA for the CDR3: TGTGCCAGCAGCTTGGGCTCCACAGAAACCGGGGAGCTGTTTTTT.

This clonotype was observed many times. This chain links TRBV20-1 with TRBJ2-1; 11 nucleotides match TRBD1. This CDR3 contains 14 residues. Trimming cost V 8 bases and J 7 bases; bases outside gene matches: 10. In germline, CDR1 is DFQATT, CDR2 SNEGSKA (reference sequence). CDR3 loop: CSWVDGTGGNEQFF. The CDR3 coding sequence is TGCAGTTGGGTCGACGGGACAGGGGGAAATGAGCAGTTCTTC.

This clonotype occurred many times. This chain joins TRBV12-3 or TRBV12-4 and TRBJ1-1; unclear D gene. This CDR3 has 14 amino acids. Trimming left V 3 bases short and J 7 bases short, with 15 bases between. In DNA, the CDR3 is TGTGCCAGCAGTTTCTCAGGACCCGGCGGTGAAGCTTTCTTT. It codes for CASSFSGPGGEAFF.